The source of this TCR beta chain is a study of blood T cell repertoires in COVID-19. Across the study: Samples came from the United States, Italy and Spain, spanning acute and convalescent COVID-19. PBMCs, B-cell-depleted T cells, or T cells were the source of the cDNA or gDNA that made up the material.

In the study's own analysis: Reference gene primers were amplified, and this amplification served to estimate nucleated cell counts. Sequencing was performed with immunoSEQ multiplex PCR; in TCRdb, only in-frame clones are kept and a portion is missing. The V and J calls and clone size were taken over from that table, and D and trimming were inferred from the DNA. The sample has about 190,000 clones, around 83% seen once. What was sequenced was peripheral blood. The origin of this receptor is a woman aged 40 to 50 with acute or convalescent COVID-19.

CDR3: CASRRTENQPQHF. The CDR3 DNA is TGTGCCAGCAGACGGACAGAAAATCAGCCCCAGCATTTT. This rearrangement joins TRBV2 to TRBJ1-5; possibly TRBD1 for D (6 bases). The CDR3 length is 13 residues. Germline lookup yields CDR1 SNHLY and CDR2 FYNNEI. Trimming removed 6 bases at V and 4 bases at J, with 10 bases between.